Shown below are 5 T cell receptor beta chains from a single sample sequenced in a study of T-cell memory formation after mild COVID-19. Each CDR3 protein is one row after TCRdb ran MiXCR on the 5' RACE reads. The data hold about 130,000 distinct CDR3 sequences, with approximately 17% observed a single time. Sequencing was carried out using PBMCs or a T cell subset sorted from them (not recorded which). The receptor source for this set is a young man who had mild COVID-19 (a few samples of this study predate the infection). Cell type and time point are not known.

The chain has TRBV7-2 and TRBJ1-6, with D unresolved. Trimming removed 3 bases from V and 0 bases from J, with 12 bases in between. The CDR3 spans 17 residues. The germline CDR1 and CDR2 sequences are SGHTA and FQGNSA. CDR3 in amino acids: CASSLGRLLSYNSPLHF. CDR3 coding DNA: TGTGCCAGCAGCTTGGGCCGCTTGCTCTCCTATAATTCACCCCTCCACTTT.

This clonotype appeared a few times. The genes are TRBV5-1 and TRBJ2-5; unclear D gene. V dropped 4 bases and J dropped 2 bases, with 9 bases sitting between them. The CDR3 runs 13 residues. Germline V gene sequence: CDR1 SGHRS, CDR2 YFSETQ. The CDR3 loop reads CASSRWGQETQYF. Written as DNA, the CDR3 is TGCGCCAGCAGCCGGTGGGGACAAGAGACCCAGTACTTC. Using reference TRBV5-1 and TRBJ2-5 for the parts outside the CDR3, the full variable domain is KAGVTQTPRYLIKTRGQQVTLSCSPISGHRSVSWYQQTPGQGLQFLFEYFSETQRNKGNFPGRFSGRQFSNSRSEMNVSTLELGDSALYLCASSRWGQETQYFGPGTRLLVL.

The chain links TRBV6-5 to TRBJ2-1; TRBD2 might be the D (7 bases). V lost 6 bases and J lost 3, with 21 bases in between. The CDR3 totals 17 residues. Per germline, CDR1 MNHEY and CDR2 SVGAGI. CDR3 in amino acids: CASSQQGSGVGYNEQFF. CDR3 nucleotide sequence: TGTGCCAGCAGCCAGCAGGGGAGCGGGGTAGGCTACAATGAGCAGTTCTTC.

This clonotype has only a few counts. The J gene is TRBJ2-2, the V gene TRBV20-1, with unresolved D. There are 13 residues in the CDR3. Trimming cost V 1 base and J 2 bases, with 5 bases left between them. From germline, CDR1 is DFQATT and CDR2 SNEGSKA (reference sequence). The chain's CDR3 is CSARGSNTGELFF. CDR3 in DNA: TGCAGTGCTAGAGGAAGTAACACCGGGGAGCTGTTTTTT.

This clonotype was observed a handful of times. This chain connects TRBV29-1 to TRBJ1-1, with D tentatively TRBD1 (5 bases). This CDR3 region has 13 residues. V gave up 7 bases and J gave up 4 bases, with 16 bases separating them. From germline, CDR1 is SQVTM and CDR2 ANQGSEA. This CDR3 reads CSAWGSGATEAFF. CDR3 bases: TGCAGCGCCTGGGGATCCGGGGCCACTGAAGCTTTCTTT.